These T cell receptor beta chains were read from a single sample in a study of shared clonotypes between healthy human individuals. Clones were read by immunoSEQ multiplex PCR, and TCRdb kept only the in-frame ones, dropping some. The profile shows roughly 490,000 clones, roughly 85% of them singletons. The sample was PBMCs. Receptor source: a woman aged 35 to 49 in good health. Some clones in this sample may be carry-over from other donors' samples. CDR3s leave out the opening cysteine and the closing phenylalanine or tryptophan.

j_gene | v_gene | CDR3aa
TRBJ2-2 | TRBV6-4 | ASSDSPRIGELF
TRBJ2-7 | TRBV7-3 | ASSLMPGTSYEQY
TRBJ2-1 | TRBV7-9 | ASSLEGASTQF
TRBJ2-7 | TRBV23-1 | ASSQSPGEASIPYEQY
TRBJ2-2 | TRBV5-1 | ASSLAGQGTGELF
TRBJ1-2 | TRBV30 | AWSLTGNYGYT
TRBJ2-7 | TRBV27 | ASSQLIRQGDYYEQY
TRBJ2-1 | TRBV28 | ASSSGSGSYNEQF
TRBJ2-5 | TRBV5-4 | ASSLRRSEETQY
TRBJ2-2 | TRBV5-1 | ASSVQGNTGELF
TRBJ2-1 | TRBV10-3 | AIGAASSYNEQF
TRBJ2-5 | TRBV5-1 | ASSPPRQGGGGTQY
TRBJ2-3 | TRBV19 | ASKPGGTDTQY
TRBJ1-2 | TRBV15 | ATSRDPHYGYT
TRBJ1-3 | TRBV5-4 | ASSLQSSGNTIY
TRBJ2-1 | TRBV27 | ASSTLTGNEQF
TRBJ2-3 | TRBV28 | ASSLATGKEVRTQY
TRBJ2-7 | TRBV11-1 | ASSSPSVGADEQY
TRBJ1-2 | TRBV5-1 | ASSFLGTNNYGYT
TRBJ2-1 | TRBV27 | ASSSFLSGRRGEQF
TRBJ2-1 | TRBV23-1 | ASSQGGWFGLAGLGNEQF
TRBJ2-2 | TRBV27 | ASSSGPNTGELF
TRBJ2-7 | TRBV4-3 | ASSQLVGYEQY
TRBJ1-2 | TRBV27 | ASSQRVQGWDGYT
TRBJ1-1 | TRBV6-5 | ASSYDAHLNTEAF
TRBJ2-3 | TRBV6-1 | ASSDSGRAGDTQY
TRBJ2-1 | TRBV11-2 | ASSSSSGSSYNEQF
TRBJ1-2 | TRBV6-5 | ASSYVGAYGYT
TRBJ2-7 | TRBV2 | ASLIGVFNSYEQY
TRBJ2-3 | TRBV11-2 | ASSSQPTLDTQY
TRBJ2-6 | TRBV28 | ASSTPGTPPVLT
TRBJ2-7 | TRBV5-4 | ASSDSGRADYEQY
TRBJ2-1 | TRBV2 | ASKGGTSSYNEQF
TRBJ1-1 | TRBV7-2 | ASSLYRDTEAF
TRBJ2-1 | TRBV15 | ATSTLAGEMSRSYNEQF
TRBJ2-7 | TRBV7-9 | ASSLPTSGRTAYEQY
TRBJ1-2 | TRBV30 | AWSKRDGYT
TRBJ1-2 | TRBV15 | ATSRDTTRYGYT
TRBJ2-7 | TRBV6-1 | ASIGRGQSYEQY